This TCR beta chain was sequenced during a study of blood T cell repertoires in COVID-19. Study summary: The samples span acute and convalescent COVID-19 from the United States, Italy and Spain. T cells, B-cell-depleted T cells, or PBMCs supplied cDNA or gDNA.

The authors' processing: Amplification from reference gene primers served as the basis for estimated nucleated cell counts. The protocol was immunoSEQ multiplex PCR, while the TCRdb copy is restricted to in-frame clones and leaves out a portion. V and J calls plus clone size are reproduced from that table; the DNA served to infer D and trimming. The sample holds tens of thousands of clones, 82% seen once. Per the germline V gene, CDR1 is SGHRS and CDR2 is YFSETQ. The V and J ends lost 4 bases and 0 bases respectively, with 15 bases between them. The CDR3 is 16 amino acids. Sequences were obtained from peripheral blood. The TCR originated in a woman aged 80 or older with acute or convalescent COVID-19. This chain links TRBV5-1 with TRBJ2-3; D is perhaps TRBD2 (6 bases). CDR3 in DNA: TGCGCCAGCAGCCCGGGGACTCACGCTAGCACAGATACGCAGTATTTT. This gives the protein CASSPGTHASTDTQYF. Variable domain in full (rest from reference TRBV5-1 and TRBJ2-3): KAGVTQTPRYLIKTRGQQVTLSCSPISGHRSVSWYQQTPGQGLQFLFEYFSETQRNKGNFPGRFSGRQFSNSRSEMNVSTLELGDSALYLCASSPGTHASTDTQYFGPGTRLTVL.